Sequencing of this T cell receptor beta chain was carried out in a study of T cells in Graves' hyperthyroidism and ophthalmopathy. Of note for this clonotype: No antigen is known for it.

There were TCR beta CDR3 regions amplified from RNA transcripts. A first-round RT-PCR of the TCR CDR3 used the HTBI primer set. In TCRdb, the multiplex PCR reads were re-called with MiXCR into one record per CDR3 protein. The sample lists some 510,000 distinct CDR3 sequences, around 46% occurring once. This CDR3 spans 12 amino acids. Trimming took 3 bases from V and 7 from J, leaving 9 bases between them. CDR1 SGHTA and CDR2 FQGTGA come from the germline V gene. Study observations and caveats: Most thyroid-expanded clonotypes above 0.001 were also found in blood.

The gene calls are TRBV7-3 and TRBJ1-2, with D unclear. The sequenced sample consisted of peripheral blood or thyroid tissue (not recorded which). The clonotype originates from a woman aged 18-29 years with Graves' hyperthyroidism. CDR3 DNA sequence: TGTGCCAGCAGCTTCGGGTCCGGTGGCTACACCTTC. It is translated as CASSFGSGGYTF.